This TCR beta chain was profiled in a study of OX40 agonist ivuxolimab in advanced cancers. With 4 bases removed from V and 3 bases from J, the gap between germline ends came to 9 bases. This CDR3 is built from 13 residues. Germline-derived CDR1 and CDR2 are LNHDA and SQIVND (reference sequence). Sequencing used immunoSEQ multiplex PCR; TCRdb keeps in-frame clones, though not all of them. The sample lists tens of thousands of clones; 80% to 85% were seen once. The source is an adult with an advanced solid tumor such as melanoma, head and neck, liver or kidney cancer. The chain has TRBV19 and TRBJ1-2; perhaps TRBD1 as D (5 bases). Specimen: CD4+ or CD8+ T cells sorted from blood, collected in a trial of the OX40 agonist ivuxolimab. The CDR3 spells CASSNDRYYGYTF. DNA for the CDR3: TGTGCCAGTAGTAACGACAGATACTATGGCTACACCTTC.